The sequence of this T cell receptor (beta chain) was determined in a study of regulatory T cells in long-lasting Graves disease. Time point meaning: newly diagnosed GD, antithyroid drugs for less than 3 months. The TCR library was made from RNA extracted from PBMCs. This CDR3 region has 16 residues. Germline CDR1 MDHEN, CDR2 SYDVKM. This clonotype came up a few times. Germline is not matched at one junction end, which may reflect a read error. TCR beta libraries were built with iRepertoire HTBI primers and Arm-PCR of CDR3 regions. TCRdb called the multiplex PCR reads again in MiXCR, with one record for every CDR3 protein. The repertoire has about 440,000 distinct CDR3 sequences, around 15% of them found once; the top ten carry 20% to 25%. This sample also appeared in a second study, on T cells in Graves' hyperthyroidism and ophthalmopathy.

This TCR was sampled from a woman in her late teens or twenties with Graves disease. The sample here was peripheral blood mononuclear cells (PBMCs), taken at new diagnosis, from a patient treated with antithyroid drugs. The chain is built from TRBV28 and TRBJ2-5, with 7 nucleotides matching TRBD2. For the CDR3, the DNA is TGTGCCAGCAGTTTTTTCTGGGCGGGGGATCAAGAGGCCCAGTACTTC. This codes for CASSFFWAGDQEAQYF.